The source of this T cell receptor (beta chain) is a study of cytomegalovirus exposure and HLA in healthy donors. PCR amplification relied on 60 Vbeta primers (plus 13 Jbeta primers). The protocol was immunoSEQ multiplex PCR, while the TCRdb copy is restricted to in-frame clones and leaves out a portion. The sample shows 45,000 to 65,000 clones, roughly 80% of them seen only once. The specimen was PBMCs. This receptor was identified in a man aged 25 to 40 in good health and CMV-seronegative.

The CDR3 sequence is CASSVETGTPGGYTF. The CDR3 bases are TGTGCCAGCAGCGTGGAGACAGGGACCCCTGGGGGCTACACCTTC. The chain employs TRBV9 and TRBJ1-2, with 7 bases fitting TRBD1. The J segment lost 8 bases and the V segment lost 2 bases, leaving 12 bases of the junction unmatched. Per germline, CDR1 SGDLS and CDR2 YYNGEE. CDR3 size: 15 residues.